This T cell receptor beta chain was obtained from a study of T cells in localized non-small cell lung cancer. Points from the study as a whole: Adjacent uninvolved lung tissue had the highest T cell clonality, exceeding tumor. Median detection of top 100 tumor clones in adjacent lung was 57 clones. Higher blood T cell density tracked longer overall survival.

Note on this clone: What it binds is unknown.

Germline CDR1 and CDR2: SGHNT and YYREEE (reference sequence). V was clipped by 3 bases and J by 4 bases, with 5 bases between them. This CDR3 is built from 12 residues. Here immunoSEQ multiplex PCR was the method, and the copy in TCRdb shows in-frame clones only, minus some. The table shows 15,000 to 20,000 clones, with about 89% occurring only once. V and J are TRBV5-4 and TRBJ2-1; D is undetermined. The specimen was peripheral blood, collected before any cancer treatment. The receptor was isolated from a male donor at least 60 years old with stage II squamous cell lung carcinoma. CDR3 amino acids: CASSSTYNEQFF. The CDR3, as DNA: TGTGCCAGCAGCTCGACGTACAATGAGCAGTTCTTC. Full variable domain (missing parts from reference TRBV5-4 and TRBJ2-1): ETGVTQSPTHLIKTRGQQVTLRCSSQSGHNTVSWYQQALGQGPQFIFQYYREEENGRGNFPPRFSGLQFPNYSSELNVNALELDDSALYLCASSSTYNEQFFGPGTRLTVL.